This TCR beta chain was identified during a study of HIV-infected patients and healthy controls. Study-level background: CD4 counts in about 85% of the 16 patients increased modestly yet significantly but stayed below normal.

The repertoire came from unfractionated whole blood and reflected all unsorted peripheral T cells. About 500 ng RNA was reverse transcribed with alpha and beta constant-region primers. Using multiplexing indices, alpha and beta chain libraries were generated apart by chain-specific third strand synthesis. TCRdb re-derived calls from the 5' RACE reads in MiXCR, one entry per CDR3 protein. The sample shows 7,500 to 10,000 distinct CDR3 sequences, approximately 7.6% of them seen only once. Per germline, CDR1 SGHAT and CDR2 FQNNGV. This CDR3 is built from 14 residues. Trimming cost V 5 bases and J 2 bases, with 12 bases left between them. This clonotype has ten or more counts. Its target is not known. General observations from the study: Size-matched repertoire data failed to replicate the apparent Gini index recovery after therapy in HIV-infected patients.

The clonotype was recovered from an adult with HIV infection. The donor label of this sample is uncertain. The chain combines TRBV11-2 with TRBJ1-1; D might be TRBD1 (6 bases). Sequences were derived from blood, sampled before antiretroviral therapy. CDR3 sequence (DNA): TGTGCCAGCAGCATTTCACAGGGAAACACTGAAGCTTTCTTT. Translated: CASSISQGNTEAFF.